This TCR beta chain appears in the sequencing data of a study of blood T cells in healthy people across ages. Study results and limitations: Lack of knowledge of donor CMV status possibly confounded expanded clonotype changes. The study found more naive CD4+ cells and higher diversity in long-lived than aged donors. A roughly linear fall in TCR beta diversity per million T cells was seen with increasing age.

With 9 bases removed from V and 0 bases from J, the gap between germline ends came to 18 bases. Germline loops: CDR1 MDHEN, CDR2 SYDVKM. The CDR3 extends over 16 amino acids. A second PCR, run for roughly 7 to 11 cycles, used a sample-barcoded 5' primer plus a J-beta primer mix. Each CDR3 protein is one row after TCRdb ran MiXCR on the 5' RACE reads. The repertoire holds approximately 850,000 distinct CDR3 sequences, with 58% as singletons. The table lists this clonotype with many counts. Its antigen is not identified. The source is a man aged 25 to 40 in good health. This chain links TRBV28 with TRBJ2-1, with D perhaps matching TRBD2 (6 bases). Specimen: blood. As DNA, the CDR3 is TGTGCCAGTCTGGGCTACACGGGGGTCTCCTACAATGAGCAGTTCTTC. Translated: CASLGYTGVSYNEQFF. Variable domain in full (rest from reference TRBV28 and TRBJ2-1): DVKVTQSSRYLVKRTGEKVFLECVQDMDHENMFWYRQDPGLGLRLIYFSYDVKMKEKGDIPEGYSVSREKKERFSLILESASTNQTSMYLCASLGYTGVSYNEQFFGPGTRLTVL.